Sequencing of this TCR beta chain was carried out in a study of PD-1 blockade in classical Hodgkin lymphoma. Generated by immunoSEQ multiplex PCR, the TCRdb table keeps only in-frame clones and is missing some. Of about 26,000 clones in the sample, 67% were seen once. Relapse after autologous stem cell transplantation occurred in every patient, and brentuximab vedotin exposure varied. The sequencing here drew on peripheral blood mononuclear cells (PBMCs), taken before the second cycle of nivolumab. This clonotype was obtained from a human donor with classical Hodgkin lymphoma.

For the CDR3, the DNA is TGTGCCAGCAGCCCGGACGGGGGGGCCGCAGAGACCCAGTACTTC. Its translation is CASSPDGGAAETQYF. The chain uses TRBV14 and TRBJ2-5; 8 bases agree with TRBD2. Germline CDR1 and CDR2: SGHDN and FVKESK. V shed 4 bases and J 4 bases; nucleotides not matched to a gene: 8. The CDR3 loop spans 15 amino acids.